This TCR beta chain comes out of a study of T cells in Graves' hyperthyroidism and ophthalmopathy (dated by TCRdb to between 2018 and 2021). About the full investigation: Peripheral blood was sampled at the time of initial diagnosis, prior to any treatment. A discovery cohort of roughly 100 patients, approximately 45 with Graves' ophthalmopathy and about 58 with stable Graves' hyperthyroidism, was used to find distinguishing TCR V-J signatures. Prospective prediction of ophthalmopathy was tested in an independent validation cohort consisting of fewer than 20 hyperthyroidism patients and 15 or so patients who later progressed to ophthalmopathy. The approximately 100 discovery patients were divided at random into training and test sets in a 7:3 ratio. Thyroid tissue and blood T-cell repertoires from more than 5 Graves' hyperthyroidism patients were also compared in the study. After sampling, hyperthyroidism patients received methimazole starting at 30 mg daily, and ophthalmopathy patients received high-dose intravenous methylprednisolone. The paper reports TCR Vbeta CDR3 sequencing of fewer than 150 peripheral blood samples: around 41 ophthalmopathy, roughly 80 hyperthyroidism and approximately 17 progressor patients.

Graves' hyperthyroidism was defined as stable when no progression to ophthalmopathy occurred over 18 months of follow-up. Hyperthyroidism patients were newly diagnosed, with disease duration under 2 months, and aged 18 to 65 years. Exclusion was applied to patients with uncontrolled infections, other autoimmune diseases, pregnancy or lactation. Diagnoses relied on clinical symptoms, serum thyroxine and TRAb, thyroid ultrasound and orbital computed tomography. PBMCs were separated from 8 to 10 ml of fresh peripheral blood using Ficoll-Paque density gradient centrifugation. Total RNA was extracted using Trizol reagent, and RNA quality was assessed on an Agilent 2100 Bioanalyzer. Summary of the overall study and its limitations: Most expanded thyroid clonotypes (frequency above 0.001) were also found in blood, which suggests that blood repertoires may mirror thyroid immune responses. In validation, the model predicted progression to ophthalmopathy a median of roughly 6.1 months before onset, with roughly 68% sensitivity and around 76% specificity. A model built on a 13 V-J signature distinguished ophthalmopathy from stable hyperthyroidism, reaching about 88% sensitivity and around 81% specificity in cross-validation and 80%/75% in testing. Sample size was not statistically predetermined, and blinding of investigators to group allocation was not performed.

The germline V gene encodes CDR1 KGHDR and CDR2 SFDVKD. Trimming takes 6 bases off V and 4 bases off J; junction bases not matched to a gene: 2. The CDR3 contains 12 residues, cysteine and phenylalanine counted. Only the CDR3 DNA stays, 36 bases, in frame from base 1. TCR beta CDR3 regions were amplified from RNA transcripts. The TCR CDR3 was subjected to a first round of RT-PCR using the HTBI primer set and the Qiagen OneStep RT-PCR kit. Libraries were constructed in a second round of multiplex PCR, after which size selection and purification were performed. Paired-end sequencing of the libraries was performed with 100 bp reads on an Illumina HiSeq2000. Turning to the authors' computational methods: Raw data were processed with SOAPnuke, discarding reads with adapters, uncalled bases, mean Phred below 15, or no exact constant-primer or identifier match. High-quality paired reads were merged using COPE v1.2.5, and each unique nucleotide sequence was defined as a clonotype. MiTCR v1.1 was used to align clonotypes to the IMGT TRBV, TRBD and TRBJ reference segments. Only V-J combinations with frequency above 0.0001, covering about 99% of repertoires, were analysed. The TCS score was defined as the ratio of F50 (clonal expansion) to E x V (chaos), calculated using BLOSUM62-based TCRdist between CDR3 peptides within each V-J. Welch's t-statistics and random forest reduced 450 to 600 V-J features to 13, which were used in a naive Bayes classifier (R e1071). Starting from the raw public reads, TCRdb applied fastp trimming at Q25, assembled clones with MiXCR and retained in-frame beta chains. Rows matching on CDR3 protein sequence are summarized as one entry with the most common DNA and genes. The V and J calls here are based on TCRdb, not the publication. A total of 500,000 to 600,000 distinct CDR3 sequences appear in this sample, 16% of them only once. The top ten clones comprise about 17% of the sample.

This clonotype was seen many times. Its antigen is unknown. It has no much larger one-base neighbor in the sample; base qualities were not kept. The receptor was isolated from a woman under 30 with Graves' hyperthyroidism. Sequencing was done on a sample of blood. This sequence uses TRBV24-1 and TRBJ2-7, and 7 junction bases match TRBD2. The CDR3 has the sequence CATSLGGYEQYF. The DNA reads TGTGCCACCAGTCTCGGGGGGTACGAGCAGTACTTC.